This T cell receptor (beta chain) was recovered during a study of identical twins. The V end lost 1 base, the J end lost 8 bases, and 11 bases lay between the germline ends. Germline CDR1 SQVTM, CDR2 ANQGSEA. CDR3 length equals 12 residues. Template switching (which added a universal primer site) was used, and cDNA carried unique molecular identifiers. TCRdb reprocessed the 5' RACE reads with MiXCR, giving one entry per CDR3 protein. The data contain roughly 720,000 distinct CDR3 sequences, around a sixth of them seen just once; the ten biggest clones take up approximately 14%. Findings and limits, study-wide: In drawing conclusions, the study used cross-sectional statistical analysis and did not follow the same donors.

In the case of this clonotype: The target antigen is unknown.

The same data also went into a second study, on T cells expressing NK-cell markers. In that study: The same clonotypes also predominated in the CD3+CD56-NKG2C+ fraction of several donors.

Specimen: PBMCs. This chain uses TRBV29-1 with TRBJ1-1; possibly TRBD1 for D (5 bases). The receptor was derived from a woman under 30 in good health. CDR3: CSVEGQGAEAFF. The CDR3 DNA reads as TGCAGCGTTGAAGGCCAAGGGGCCGAAGCTTTCTTT.